These T cell receptor beta chains were read from a single sample in a study of T cell repertoires in cytomegalovirus infection. One entry per CDR3 protein results from TCRdb running MiXCR on the reads. This sample has under 90,000 distinct CDR3 sequences, with around 49% found just once. No antigen is known for these receptors. The sample here was CD8+ T cells from cultured PBMCs, taken from culture after CMV antigen stimulation. Receptors originate from a human donor in good health (CMV status not recorded). Some clones in this sample may be carry-over from other donors' samples. CDR3s include the opening cysteine and the closing phenylalanine or tryptophan. D genes are given only for firm matches. Clone size is shown for a subset of rows, as once, few, many or a class of expanded clone.

V gene,J gene,clone size,D gene,CDR3 protein,CDR3 DNA
TRBV12-3/TRBV12-4,TRBJ1-5,NA,NA,CASSGGGINQPQHF,TGTGCCAGCAGCGGGGGCGGAATCAATCAGCCCCAGCATTTT
TRBV11-2,TRBJ2-5,NA,TRBD2,CASSLGSRLAGGEETQYF,TGTGCCAGCAGCTTAGGTTCTCGACTAGCGGGAGGTGAAGAGACCCAGTACTTC
TRBV19,TRBJ2-7,NA,TRBD1,CASSSHRGLSSYEQYF,TGTGCCAGTAGTTCCCACAGGGGGCTAAGCTCCTACGAGCAGTACTTC
TRBV7-6,TRBJ1-1,NA,NA,CASERGRAFF,TGTGCCAGCGAGAGAGGGAGGGCTTTCTTT
TRBV12-3/TRBV12-4,TRBJ2-3,once,NA,CASSPGLSGPGGTDTQYF,TGTGCCAGCAGTCCTGGACTATCGGGCCCCGGGGGCACAGATACGCAGTATTTT
TRBV27,TRBJ2-7,few,TRBD2,CASSDGPSGTYEQYF,TGTGCCAGCAGCGATGGGCCTAGCGGTACCTACGAGCAGTACTTC
TRBV11-2,TRBJ1-1,NA,NA,CASSLDTTEAFF,TGTGCCAGCAGCTTAGATACGACTGAAGCTTTCTTT
TRBV10-3,TRBJ2-5,NA,NA,CAISEESLGGYQETQYF,TGTGCCATCAGTGAGGAGAGCTTAGGGGGGTACCAAGAGACCCAGTACTTC
TRBV6-1,TRBJ1-2,few,NA,CASSENGVGDYGYTF,TGTGCCAGCAGTGAAAATGGGGTTGGCGACTATGGCTACACCTTC
TRBV7-8,TRBJ2-6,NA,NA,CAITDRRNSGANVLTF,TGTGCCATCACGGACAGACGTAACTCTGGGGCCAACGTCCTGACTTTC
TRBV13,TRBJ2-1,NA,TRBD2,CASSPGGASGRNEQFF,TGTGCCAGCAGCCCCGGAGGGGCTAGCGGGAGAAATGAGCAGTTCTTC
TRBV7-9,TRBJ2-5,NA,TRBD1,CASSLKDRGSETQYF,TGTGCCAGCAGCTTAAAAGACAGGGGTTCAGAGACCCAGTACTTC
TRBV29-1,TRBJ2-1,NA,TRBD2,CSGGLAGPYNEQFF,TGCAGCGGAGGACTAGCGGGCCCCTACAATGAGCAGTTCTTC
TRBV12-5,TRBJ2-6,few,NA,CASGLSGANVLTF,TGTGCTAGTGGTTTATCTGGGGCCAACGTCCTGACTTTC
TRBV7-8,TRBJ2-3,NA,TRBD2,CASSLEGLAGYTQYF,TGTGCCAGCAGCTTAGAGGGACTAGCGGGGTATACGCAGTATTTT
TRBV18,TRBJ2-3,once,NA,CASSPLGTQSTDTQYF,TGTGCCAGCTCACCACTCGGGACACAAAGCACAGATACGCAGTATTTT
TRBV7-6,TRBJ2-1,NA,NA,CASSLAGALYNEQFF,TGTGCCAGCAGCTTAGCGGGAGCTCTCTACAATGAGCAGTTCTTC
TRBV9,TRBJ2-5,NA,NA,CASSPGGGRETQYF,TGTGCCAGCAGTCCAGGTGGAGGGCGAGAGACCCAGTACTTC
TRBV24-1,TRBJ2-1,few,NA,CATSDLRGVSYNEQFF,TGTGCCACCAGTGATTTAAGGGGGGTCTCCTACAATGAGCAGTTCTTC
TRBV4-2,TRBJ1-2,NA,NA,CASSQEERGYGYTF,TGTGCCAGCAGCCAAGAGGAGAGGGGCTATGGCTACACCTTC
TRBV29-1,TRBJ1-5,NA,NA,CSVGLDGDDNSNQPQHF,TGCAGCGTTGGGCTGGACGGGGATGACAATAGCAATCAGCCCCAGCATTTT
TRBV19,TRBJ2-2,NA,NA,CASSKLDSGELFF,TGTGCCAGTAGTAAACTAGACTCTGGGGAGCTGTTTTTT
TRBV19,TRBJ1-1,NA,NA,CASSPPTSNTEAFF,TGTGCCAGTAGTCCCCCCACTTCGAACACTGAAGCTTTCTTT
TRBV7-8,TRBJ2-1,NA,NA,CASRADLSPGDEQFF,TGTGCCAGCAGAGCCGACCTGTCCCCCGGGGATGAGCAGTTCTTC
TRBV6-1,TRBJ2-7,few,NA,CASSFPGRGYEQYF,TGTGCCAGCAGCTTCCCCGGTAGGGGCTACGAGCAGTACTTC
TRBV12-3/TRBV12-4,TRBJ2-4,few,TRBD2,CASRGGEQNRNIQYF,TGTGCCAGCAGGGGAGGGGAACAGAATCGAAACATTCAGTACTTC
TRBV7-6,TRBJ2-1,NA,TRBD2,CASSSRTSGNNEQFF,TGTGCCAGCAGCTCTCGGACTAGCGGGAACAATGAGCAGTTCTTC
TRBV6-5,TRBJ1-1,NA,TRBD1,CASSYRVWSGTEFNTEAFF,TGTGCCAGCAGTTATAGGGTTTGGTCAGGGACAGAATTTAACACTGAAGCTTTCTTT
TRBV6-5,TRBJ1-4,NA,TRBD1,CASSYGTGGEKLFF,TGTGCCAGCAGTTACGGGACAGGTGGTGAAAAACTGTTTTTT
TRBV7-9,TRBJ2-1,few,TRBD1,CASSFQQGVNEQFF,TGTGCCAGCAGCTTCCAACAGGGGGTTAATGAGCAGTTCTTC
TRBV7-8,TRBJ2-5,NA,NA,CASSLSPETQYF,TGTGCCAGCAGCTTAAGCCCAGAGACCCAGTACTTC
TRBV7-9,TRBJ2-2,NA,TRBD2,CASSRYRGLAGVATGELFF,TGTGCCAGCAGCCGATACAGGGGACTAGCGGGAGTAGCCACCGGGGAGCTGTTTTTT
TRBV7-9,TRBJ2-2,NA,TRBD2,CASSLTSGSSTGELFF,TGTGCCAGCAGCTTAACTAGCGGGAGCAGCACCGGGGAGCTGTTTTTT
TRBV2,TRBJ2-7,NA,TRBD2,CASSSRDYPRQYF,TGTGCCAGCAGCTCCCGGGACTATCCGCGGCAGTACTTC
TRBV7-6,TRBJ2-7,NA,NA,CASSPQLRSSRSYEQYF,TGTGCCAGCAGTCCGCAGTTGAGGTCTAGTCGGTCCTACGAGCAGTACTTC
TRBV29-1,TRBJ2-1,NA,NA,CSVVDSWGYNEQFF,TGCAGCGTTGTGGACAGCTGGGGCTACAATGAGCAGTTCTTC
TRBV7-6,TRBJ2-7,NA,NA,CASSKGTGKPYEQYF,TGTGCCAGCAGCAAAGGAACAGGGAAGCCCTACGAGCAGTACTTC
TRBV3-1,TRBJ1-2,NA,NA,CASSHDRNYGYTF,TGTGCCAGCAGCCATGACAGGAACTATGGCTACACCTTC
TRBV11-2,TRBJ2-5,NA,TRBD1,CASSLGQGETQYF,TGTGCCAGCAGCTTGGGACAGGGGGAGACCCAGTACTTC
TRBV27,TRBJ1-2,NA,NA,CASTPGRPYGYTF,TGTGCCAGCACCCCGGGACGGCCATATGGCTACACCTTC
TRBV7-6,TRBJ2-2,NA,TRBD2,CASSLLTSGDPNTGELFF,TGTGCCAGCAGCTTATTAACTAGCGGGGATCCGAACACCGGGGAGCTGTTTTTT
TRBV28,TRBJ1-5,few,NA,CASRSLSYGEGDQPQHF,TGTGCCAGCAGGAGTTTATCTTACGGGGAGGGGGATCAGCCCCAGCATTTT
TRBV7-9,TRBJ1-1,NA,TRBD1,CASSLVAGGPEAFF,TGTGCCAGCAGCTTAGTCGCAGGGGGTCCCGAAGCTTTCTTT
TRBV9,TRBJ2-1,NA,NA,CASSVATGAGPINEQFF,TGTGCCAGCAGCGTAGCTACCGGAGCGGGCCCCATTAATGAGCAGTTCTTC
TRBV30,TRBJ1-5,NA,NA,CAWSLQGLSIYQPQHF,TGTGCCTGGAGTCTCCAGGGTCTTTCTATTTATCAGCCCCAGCATTTT